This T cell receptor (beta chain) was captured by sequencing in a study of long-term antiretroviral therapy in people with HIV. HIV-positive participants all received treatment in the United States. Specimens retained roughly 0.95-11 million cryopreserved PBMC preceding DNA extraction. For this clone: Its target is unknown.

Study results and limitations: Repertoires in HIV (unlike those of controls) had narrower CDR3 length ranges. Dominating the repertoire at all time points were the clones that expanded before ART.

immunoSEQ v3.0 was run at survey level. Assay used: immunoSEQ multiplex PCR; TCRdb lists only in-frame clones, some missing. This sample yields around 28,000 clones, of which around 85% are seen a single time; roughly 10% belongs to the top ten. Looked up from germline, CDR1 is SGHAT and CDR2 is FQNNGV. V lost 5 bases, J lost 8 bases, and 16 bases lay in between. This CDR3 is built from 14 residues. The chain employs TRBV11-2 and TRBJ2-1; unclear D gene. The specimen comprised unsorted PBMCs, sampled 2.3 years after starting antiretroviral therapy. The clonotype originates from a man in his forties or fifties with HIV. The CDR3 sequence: CASSPQRLAHEQFF. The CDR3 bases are TGTGCCAGCAGCCCCCAGAGGTTGGCCCATGAGCAGTTCTTC.